The subject of this entry is one TCR beta chain. Per the original methods: Amplification of reference gene primers provided the estimated nucleated cell counts. The assay was immunoSEQ multiplex PCR, and TCRdb's table has in-frame clones only and misses some. V, J and clone size were drawn from that table, and D and trimming were deduced from the DNA. The table records 100,000 to 150,000 clones, about 81% of them present only once. These data originate in a study of blood T cell repertoires in COVID-19. Study background: From the United States, Italy and Spain came samples of acute and convalescent COVID-19. The cDNA or gDNA used as material had been derived from T cells, B-cell-depleted T cells, or PBMCs.

CDR3 length: 14 amino acids. Germline values: CDR1 MNHEY, CDR2 SVGAGI. V lost 2 bases and J lost 4, with 12 bases in between. Sequencing used peripheral blood. This TCR derives from a woman aged 45-59 years with acute or convalescent COVID-19. This chain links TRBV6-5 with TRBJ2-7; D is possibly TRBD2 (6 bases). The CDR3 sequence is CASSYGDFSYEQYF. The CDR3 DNA sequence: TGTGCCAGCAGTTACGGGGACTTCTCTTACGAGCAGTACTTC.